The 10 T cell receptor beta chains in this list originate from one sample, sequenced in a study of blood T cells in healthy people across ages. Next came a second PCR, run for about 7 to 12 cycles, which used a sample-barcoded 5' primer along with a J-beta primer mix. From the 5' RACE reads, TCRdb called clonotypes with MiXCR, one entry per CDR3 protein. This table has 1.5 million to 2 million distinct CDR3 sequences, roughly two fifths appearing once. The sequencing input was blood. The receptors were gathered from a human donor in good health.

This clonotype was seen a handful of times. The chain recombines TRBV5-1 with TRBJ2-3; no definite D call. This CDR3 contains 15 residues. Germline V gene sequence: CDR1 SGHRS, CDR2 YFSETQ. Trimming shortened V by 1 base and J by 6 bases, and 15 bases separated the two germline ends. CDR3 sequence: CASSLPASRSDTQYF. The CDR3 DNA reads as TGCGCCAGCAGCTTGCCGGCTTCTAGGTCGGATACGCAGTATTTT.

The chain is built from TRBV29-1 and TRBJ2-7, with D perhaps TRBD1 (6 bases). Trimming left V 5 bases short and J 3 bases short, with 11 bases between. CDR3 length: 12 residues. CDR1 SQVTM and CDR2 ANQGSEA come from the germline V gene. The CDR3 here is CSVLDSRYEQYF. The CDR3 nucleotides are TGCAGCGTTCTGGACAGCCGCTACGAGCAGTACTTC.

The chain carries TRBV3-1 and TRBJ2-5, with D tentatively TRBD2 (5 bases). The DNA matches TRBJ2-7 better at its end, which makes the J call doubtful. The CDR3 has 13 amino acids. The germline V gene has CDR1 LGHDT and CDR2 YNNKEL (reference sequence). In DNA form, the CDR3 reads TGTGCCAGCAGTACCGTCGGGAAGGGCGAGCAGTACTTC. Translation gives CASSTVGKGEQYF.

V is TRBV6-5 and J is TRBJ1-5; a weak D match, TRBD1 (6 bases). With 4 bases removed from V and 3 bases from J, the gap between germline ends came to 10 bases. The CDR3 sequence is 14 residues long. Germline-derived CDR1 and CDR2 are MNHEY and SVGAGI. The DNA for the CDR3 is TGTGCCAGCAGTTGGGGGGGCATCAATCAGCCCCAGCATTTT. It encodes CASSWGGINQPQHF.

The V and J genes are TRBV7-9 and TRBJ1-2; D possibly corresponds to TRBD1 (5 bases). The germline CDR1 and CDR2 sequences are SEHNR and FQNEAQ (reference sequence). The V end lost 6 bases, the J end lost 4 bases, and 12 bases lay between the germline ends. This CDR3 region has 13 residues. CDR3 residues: CASRWEGSYGYTF. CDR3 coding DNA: TGTGCCAGCAGATGGGAGGGGAGCTATGGCTACACCTTC.

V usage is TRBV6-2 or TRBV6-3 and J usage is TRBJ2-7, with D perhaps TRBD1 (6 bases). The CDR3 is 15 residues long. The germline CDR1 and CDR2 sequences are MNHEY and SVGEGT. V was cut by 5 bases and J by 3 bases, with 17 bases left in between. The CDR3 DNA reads TGTGCCAGCAGTACAGGGTATGAGAGGAACTACGAGCAGTACTTC. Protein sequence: CASSTGYERNYEQYF.

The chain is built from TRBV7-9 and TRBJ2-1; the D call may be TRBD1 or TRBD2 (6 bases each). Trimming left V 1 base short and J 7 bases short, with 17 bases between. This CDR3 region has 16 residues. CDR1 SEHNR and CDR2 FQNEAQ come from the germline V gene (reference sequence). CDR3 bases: TGTGCCAGCAGCTTAGGCGGGACACCCAGTGGGAATGAGCAGTTCTTC. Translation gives CASSLGGTPSGNEQFF.

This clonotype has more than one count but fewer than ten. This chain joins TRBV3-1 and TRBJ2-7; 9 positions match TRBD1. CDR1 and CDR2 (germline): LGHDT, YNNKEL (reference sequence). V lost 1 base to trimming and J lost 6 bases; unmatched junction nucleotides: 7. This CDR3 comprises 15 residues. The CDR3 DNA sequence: TGTGCCAGCAGCCAAGTGGGGACAGGGTTGGGCGAGCAGTACTTC. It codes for CASSQVGTGLGEQYF.

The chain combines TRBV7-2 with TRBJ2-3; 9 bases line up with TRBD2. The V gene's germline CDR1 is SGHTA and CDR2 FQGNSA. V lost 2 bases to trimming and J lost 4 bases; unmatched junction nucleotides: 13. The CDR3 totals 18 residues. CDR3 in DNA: TGTGCCAGCAGCTTAAGTGCGGGGGGGCAAGTGGGCGCAGATACGCAGTATTTT. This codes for CASSLSAGGQVGADTQYF.

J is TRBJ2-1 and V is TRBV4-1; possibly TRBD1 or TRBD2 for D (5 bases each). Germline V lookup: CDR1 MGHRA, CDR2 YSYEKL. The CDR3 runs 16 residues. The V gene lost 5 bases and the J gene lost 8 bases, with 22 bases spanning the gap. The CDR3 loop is CASSEGPSTMGDEQFF. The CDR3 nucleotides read TGCGCCAGCAGCGAGGGACCGTCTACTATGGGGGATGAGCAGTTCTTC.